A selection of T cell receptor beta chains follows, all from one sample in a study of chemoradiotherapy in HPV16-positive cancers. The method was immunoSEQ multiplex PCR; TCRdb's version includes in-frame clones alone and lacks a portion of them. Found here are under 20,000 clones, 60% to 80% of them singletons; the top ten hold under 1.5%. Sampling took place from a patient who underwent chemoradiotherapy. The origin of the receptors is a human donor with HPV-associated anogenital cancer. Each CDR3 is given with its conserved first and last residue. Fields, in order: D gene, clone size, V gene, J gene, CDR3 protein, CDR3 DNA. D genes are given only for firm matches. Clone size is not always given. Where it is, it says once, few, many or a class for expanded clones.

>NA|few|TRBV6-6|TRBJ1-3
CASIHGFSGNTIYF
TGTGCCAGCATCCACGGATTCTCTGGAAACACCATATATTTT
>NA|once|TRBV5-5|TRBJ1-6
CASTPFRGNSPLHF
TGTGCCAGCACCCCATTCAGGGGCAATTCACCCCTCCACTTT
>TRBD1|once|TRBV11-1|TRBJ1-6
CASSIDRADSPLHF
TGTGCCAGCAGCATAGACAGGGCTGATTCACCCCTCCACTTT
>NA|once|TRBV7-9|TRBJ2-1
CASSPLVSSYNEQFF
TGTGCCAGCAGCCCACTTGTCAGCTCCTACAATGAGCAGTTCTTC
>NA|NA|TRBV30|TRBJ1-2
CASHHNGYTF
TGTGCCTCACACCATAATGGCTACACCTTC
>NA|NA|TRBV9|TRBJ1-2
CASSATSDSYGYTF
TGTGCCAGCAGCGCAACCTCGGACAGCTATGGCTACACCTTC
>TRBD2|NA|TRBV7-3|TRBJ2-3
CASSSNIRGGTDTQYF
TGTGCCAGCAGCTCAAATATTCGGGGGGGCACAGATACGCAGTATTTT
>NA|once|TRBV6-6|TRBJ2-3
CASSYPLASTDTQYF
TGTGCCAGCAGTTACCCTCTAGCGAGCACAGATACGCAGTATTTT
>TRBD1|NA|TRBV11-2|TRBJ2-5
CASSSDRVETQYF
TGTGCCAGCAGCTCGGACAGGGTTGAGACCCAGTACTTC
>TRBD1|NA|TRBV11-1|TRBJ2-5
CASSYDREETQYF
TGTGCCAGCAGCTACGACAGGGAAGAGACCCAGTACTTC
>TRBD2|NA|TRBV19|TRBJ2-5
CASRSGGAPETQYF
TGTGCCAGTAGGAGCGGGGGTGCGCCAGAGACCCAGTACTTC
>NA|few|TRBV11-2|TRBJ1-2
CASSSQLQYDGDYGYTF
TGTGCCAGCAGCTCACAATTACAGTATGACGGTGACTATGGCTACACCTTC
>NA|NA|TRBV7-8|TRBJ1-5
CASSLAIGAPNQPQHF
TGTGCCAGCAGCTTAGCGATTGGTGCACCGAATCAGCCCCAGCATTTT
>TRBD1|NA|TRBV29-1|TRBJ2-3
CSVELGQETDTQYF
TGCAGCGTCGAACTAGGACAGGAGACAGATACGCAGTATTTT
>NA|few|TRBV6-5|TRBJ1-4
CASRPGHLNEKLFF
TGTGCCAGCAGACCGGGACACCTTAATGAAAAACTGTTTTTT
>NA|NA|TRBV4-2|TRBJ2-2
CASSQLLRGNTGELFF
TGTGCCAGCAGCCAGTTGTTACGGGGGAACACCGGGGAGCTGTTTTTT
>NA|few|TRBV7-6|TRBJ1-1
CASSKQTGNTEAFF
TGTGCCAGCAGCAAACAGACAGGGAACACTGAAGCTTTCTTT
>NA|NA|TRBV29-1|TRBJ2-3
CSVVGTNTDTQYF
TGCAGCGTCGTTGGGACCAACACAGATACGCAGTATTTT
>NA|NA|TRBV29-1|TRBJ2-3
CLPLTDTQYF
TGCCTCCCGCTCACAGATACGCAGTATTTT
>NA|NA|TRBV28|TRBJ1-1
CASSLNGAEAFF
TGTGCCAGCAGCCTAAACGGGGCTGAAGCTTTCTTT
>TRBD1|NA|TRBV5-4|TRBJ2-5
CASSENATGGFQETQYF
TGTGCCAGCAGCGAGAATGCGACAGGGGGCTTCCAAGAGACCCAGTACTTC
>NA|NA|TRBV7-9|TRBJ1-5
CASSSDGGGDLYSNQPQHF
TGTGCCAGCAGCTCTGATGGGGGCGGGGATCTTTATAGCAATCAGCCCCAGCATTTT
>TRBD2|NA|TRBV7-9|TRBJ2-1
CASSGGGDYNEQFF
TGTGCCAGCAGCGGCGGGGGGGACTACAATGAGCAGTTCTTC
>NA|NA|TRBV7-2|TRBJ1-6
CASSPGRNSPLHF
TGTGCCAGCAGCCCTGGACGTAATTCACCCCTCCACTTT
>NA|few|TRBV2|TRBJ1-1
CASFMTEAFF
TGTGCCAGCTTCATGACTGAAGCTTTCTTT
>NA|NA|TRBV6-4|TRBJ1-1
CASRPQGWNTEAFF
TGTGCCAGCAGGCCCCAGGGGTGGAACACTGAAGCTTTCTTT
>NA|few|TRBV7-9|TRBJ1-2
CASSLAAGPNYGYTF
TGTGCCAGCAGCTTAGCGGCCGGCCCCAACTATGGCTACACCTTC
>NA|NA|TRBV2|TRBJ1-2
CASGLEGRGDGYTF
TGTGCCAGCGGTTTGGAGGGGAGAGGTGATGGCTACACCTTC
>NA|few|TRBV7-9|TRBJ1-2
CASSFQTDGYTF
TGTGCCAGCAGCTTCCAGACTGATGGCTACACCTTC
>NA|NA|TRBV5-6|TRBJ1-3
CASSFVGGNTIYF
TGTGCCAGCAGCTTTGTGGGGGGAAACACCATATATTTT
>TRBD1|few|TRBV15|TRBJ1-2
CATSATGGTYGYTF
TGTGCCACCAGCGCGACAGGGGGGACCTATGGCTACACCTTC
>TRBD1|NA|TRBV7-2|TRBJ1-2
CASSPGLDRGYGYTF
TGTGCCAGCAGCCCGGGACTTGACAGGGGATATGGCTACACCTTC
>NA|NA|TRBV5-1|TRBJ2-5
CASRFGALPGETQYF
TGCGCCAGCAGGTTCGGAGCCCTGCCCGGGGAGACCCAGTACTTC
>NA|NA|TRBV19|TRBJ1-4
CASSPGRSNEKLFF
TGTGCCAGTAGTCCGGGACGGTCTAATGAAAAACTGTTTTTT
>NA|NA|TRBV18|TRBJ2-7
CASSPRDKAYEQYF
TGTGCCAGCTCACCTCGGGACAAAGCCTACGAGCAGTACTTC
>NA|few|TRBV18|TRBJ1-5
CASSPDRNQPQHF
TGTGCCAGCTCACCAGACCGAAATCAGCCCCAGCATTTT
>NA|few|TRBV29-1|TRBJ1-3
CSVFDSSGNTIYF
TGCAGCGTTTTTGACAGCTCTGGAAACACCATATATTTT
>NA|NA|TRBV5-1|TRBJ1-1
CASSLDTSNTEAFF
TGCGCCAGCAGCTTGGACACATCGAACACTGAAGCTTTCTTT
>TRBD1|NA|TRBV11-3|TRBJ2-7
CASSLRTGEQYF
TGTGCCAGCAGCTTAAGGACAGGCGAGCAGTACTTC
>NA|NA|TRBV30|TRBJ2-3
CAWSKQRTDTQYF
TGTGCCTGGAGTAAACAGCGCACAGATACGCAGTATTTT
>NA|NA|TRBV7-2|TRBJ1-1
CASSPIGQGEAFF
TGTGCCAGCAGCCCCATCGGGCAGGGTGAAGCTTTCTTT
>NA|NA|TRBV5-4|TRBJ2-7
CASTEQGTYEQYF
TGTGCCAGCACCGAACAGGGAACCTACGAGCAGTACTTC
>TRBD2|NA|TRBV15|TRBJ2-5
CATSRDSGYETQYF
TGTGCCACCAGCAGAGATAGCGGGTACGAGACCCAGTACTTC
>NA|NA|TRBV7-3|TRBJ2-2
CASSYDRSGELFF
TGTGCCAGCAGCTATGACCGTAGCGGGGAGCTGTTTTTT
>NA|once|TRBV2|TRBJ1-5
CASSFTGSDQPQHF
TGTGCCAGCAGTTTCACAGGGAGCGATCAGCCCCAGCATTTT
>NA|NA|TRBV7-8|TRBJ2-3
CASSSRDTQYF
TGTGCCAGCAGCTCTAGGGATACGCAGTATTTT
>NA|NA|TRBV4-2|TRBJ1-1
CASSQVSAAAMVVAFF
TGTGCCAGCAGCCAAGTCAGTGCGGCCGCGATGGTAGTAGCTTTCTTT
>NA|once|TRBV6-1|TRBJ2-5
CAGRDSGRETQYF
TGTGCCGGCCGGGACTCAGGGAGAGAGACCCAGTACTTC
>NA|few|TRBV6-1|TRBJ1-2
CASVTTGYNYGYTF
TGTGCCAGCGTAACGACAGGTTATAACTATGGCTACACCTTC
>NA|NA|TRBV23-1|TRBJ1-4
CASESQGNEKLFF
TGCGCCAGCGAATCACAGGGCAATGAAAAACTGTTTTTT
>NA|NA|TRBV4-1|TRBJ1-1
CASSFHAEAFF
TGCGCCAGCAGCTTTCACGCTGAAGCTTTCTTT
>NA|NA|TRBV25-1|TRBJ1-6
CASSEPGGDSPLHF
TGTGCCAGCAGTGAGCCCGGGGGGGATTCACCCCTCCACTTT